Only a few counts were recorded for the clone carrying this TCR beta chain. Its target is not known. The data derive from a study of CD8+ T cells in alopecia areata. The study's findings and limits: Under tofacitinib, numerous expanded lesional clonotypes remained detectable in scalp and blood.

Extraction of RNA preceded its reverse transcription into cDNA, which served as the sequencing template. Profiled with immunoSEQ multiplex PCR; TCRdb holds only in-frame clones, not every one. Among about 160,000 clones listed, 65% were seen once. The V and J ends lost 2 bases and 1 base respectively, with 16 bases between them. The germline V gene has CDR1 SGHTA and CDR2 FQGNSA. This CDR3 is built from 17 residues. Treatment noted: oral pan-JAK inhibitor, 5-10 mg twice daily. This receptor was identified in a human donor with alopecia areata. Sample: CD4+ T cells sorted from blood, taken at week 4, from a patient treated with tofacitinib. The chain combines TRBV7-2 with TRBJ2-3; D remains ambiguous. CDR3 sequence (DNA): TGTGCCAGCAGCTTAACACACTTCGCCCGTGGCACAGATACGCAGTATTTT. Translated: CASSLTHFARGTDTQYF. Using reference TRBV7-2 and TRBJ2-3 for the parts outside the CDR3, the full variable domain is GAGVSQSPSNKVTEKGKDVELRCDPISGHTALYWYRQSLGQGLEFLIYFQGNSAPDKSGLPSDRFSAERTGGSVSTLTIQRTQQEDSAVYLCASSLTHFARGTDTQYFGPGTRLTVL.